These T cell receptor beta chains were read from a single sample in a study of post-analysis software for immune sequencing data. MiXCR, run by TCRdb on the PCR reads, gives a single entry per CDR3 protein. The table records roughly 650,000 distinct CDR3 sequences, 55% to 60% of them present only once. Sequences were obtained from blood. These receptors were collected from a girl aged 2 to 9 with multiple sclerosis. Both conserved end residues are part of each CDR3. D genes are given only for firm matches. The size field is filled for only some rows; it gives once, few, many or a size class.

size	D	V	J	DNA	CDR3
.	TRBD2	TRBV5-5	TRBJ2-3	TGTGCCAGCAGCTTGGGGTGGCTAGCGGGGGCCACAGACCACACAGATACGCAGTATTTT	CASSLGWLAGATDHTDTQYF
.	TRBD1	TRBV5-1	TRBJ2-5	TGCGCCCGCAGCACAGCCATGGGACAGGCGGGAGAGACCCAGTACTTC	CARSTAMGQAGETQYF
few	TRBD2	TRBV9	TRBJ2-1	TGTGCCAGCAGCGCCACAGGGGCGGAAAATGGGACTAGCGGGAGATACGGGCAGTTCTTC	CASSATGAENGTSGRYGQFF
.	TRBD2	TRBV5-1	TRBJ2-1	TGCGCCAGCAGCTTGGGAGCTGGGGCGGGAGGATCACGTTACAATGAGCAGTTCTTC	CASSLGAGAGGSRYNEQFF
.	TRBD1	TRBV11-2	TRBJ2-5	TGTGCCAGCAGCATTGGGACAGTCGGGGAGACCCAGTACTTC	CASSIGTVGETQYF
few	.	TRBV7-2	TRBJ1-2	TGTGCCAGCAGCTTACCACTTGAAGAGACAGACTATGGCTACACCTTC	CASSLPLEETDYGYTF
.	.	TRBV7-3	TRBJ1-2	TGTGCCAGCAGCTTATATCAGGGCCACTATGGCTACACCTTC	CASSLYQGHYGYTF
.	.	TRBV12-3/TRBV12-4	TRBJ2-1	TGTGCCAGCAGTTTAAACCTACTCGGCAATGAGCAGTTCTTC	CASSLNLLGNEQFF
.	.	TRBV5-1	TRBJ2-1	TGCGCCAGCACGGGGAAGGGGTCCTACAATGAGCAGTTCTTC	CASTGKGSYNEQFF
.	TRBD2	TRBV20-1	TRBJ2-1	TGCAGTGCTAGCGGGAGGGCCCCCCATGAGCAGTTCTTC	CSASGRAPHEQFF
.	.	TRBV12-3/TRBV12-4	TRBJ2-7	TGTGCCAGCAGTTCCCTGGCTTACGAGCAGTACTTC	CASSSLAYEQYF
.	.	TRBV5-1	TRBJ2-7	TGCGCCAGCTACTCCGGGACCTCCTACGAGCAGTACTTC	CASYSGTSYEQYF
once	.	TRBV5-5	TRBJ2-7	TGTGCCAGCAGCCAACTCGGGCGTGCGACCAGGCGAGGCTACGAGCAGTACTTC	CASSQLGRATRRGYEQYF
.	.	TRBV28	TRBJ1-2	TGTGCCAGCAGGTTCAAAGATTATGGCTACACCTTC	CASRFKDYGYTF
.	.	TRBV2	TRBJ1-2	TGTGCCAGCATTAACTATGGCTACACCTTC	CASINYGYTF
few	TRBD2	TRBV20-1	TRBJ2-5	TGCAGTGCCCCCGGGGGGGGCGTAGAGACCCAGTACTTC	CSAPGGGVETQYF
.	.	TRBV12-3/TRBV12-4	TRBJ1-5	TGTGCCAGCAGAGCGGGGACCTTCAATCAGCCCCAGCATTTT	CASRAGTFNQPQHF
.	.	TRBV4-2	TRBJ1-2	TGTGCCAGCAGCCAGGGGTTGGGGTGGAAGTATGGCTACACCTTC	CASSQGLGWKYGYTF
.	.	TRBV5-1	TRBJ1-4	TGCGCCAGCAGAGCGGGGGTCGAGGAAAAACTGTTTTTT	CASRAGVEEKLFF
.	.	TRBV29-1	TRBJ2-7	TGCAGCGTTGACTGGCAGGGTCCCGATGAGCAGTACTTC	CSVDWQGPDEQYF
.	TRBD2	TRBV5-5	TRBJ2-1	TGTGCCAGCAGCCACACAGGGGGACTAGCGGGAGGCCCCTACAATGAGCAGTTCTTC	CASSHTGGLAGGPYNEQFF
few	TRBD1	TRBV7-9	TRBJ2-7	TGTGCCAGCAGCTTATACGACGGGACAGGGGGATCCTACGAGCAGTACTTC	CASSLYDGTGGSYEQYF